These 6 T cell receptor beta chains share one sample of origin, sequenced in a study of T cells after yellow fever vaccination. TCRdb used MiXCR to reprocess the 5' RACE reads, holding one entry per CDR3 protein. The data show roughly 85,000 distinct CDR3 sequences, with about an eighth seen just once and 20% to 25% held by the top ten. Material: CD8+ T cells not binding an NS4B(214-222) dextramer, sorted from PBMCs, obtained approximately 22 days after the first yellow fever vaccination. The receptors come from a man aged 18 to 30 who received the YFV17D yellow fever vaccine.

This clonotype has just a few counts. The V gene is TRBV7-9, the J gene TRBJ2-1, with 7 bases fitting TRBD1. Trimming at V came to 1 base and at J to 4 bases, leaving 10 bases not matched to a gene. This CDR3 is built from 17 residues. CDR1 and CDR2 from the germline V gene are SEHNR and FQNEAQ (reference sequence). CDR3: CASSLGNPGQIYNEQFF. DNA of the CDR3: TGTGCCAGCAGCTTAGGGAACCCGGGACAGATATACAATGAGCAGTTCTTC. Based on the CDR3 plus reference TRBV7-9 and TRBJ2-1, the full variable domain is DTGVSQNPRHKITKRGQNVTFRCDPISEHNRLYWYRQTLGQGPEFLTYFQNEAQLEKSRLLSDRFSAERPKGSFSTLEIQRTEQGDSAMYLCASSLGNPGQIYNEQFFGPGTRLTVL.

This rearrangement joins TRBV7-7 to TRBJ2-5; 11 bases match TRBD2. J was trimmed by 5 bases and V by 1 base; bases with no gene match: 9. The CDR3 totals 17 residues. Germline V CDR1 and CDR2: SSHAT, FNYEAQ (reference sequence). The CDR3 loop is CASSLDSGGALTETQYF. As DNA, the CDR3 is TGTGCCAGCAGCTTAGATAGCGGGGGGGCCCTAACGGAGACCCAGTACTTC.

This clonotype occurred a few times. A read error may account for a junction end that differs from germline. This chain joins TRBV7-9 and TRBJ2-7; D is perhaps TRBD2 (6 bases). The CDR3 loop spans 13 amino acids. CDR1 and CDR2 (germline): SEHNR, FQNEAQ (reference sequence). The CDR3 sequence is CASSLADSYEQYF. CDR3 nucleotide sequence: TGTGCCAGCAGTTTAGCGGATTCCTACGAGCAGTACTTC.

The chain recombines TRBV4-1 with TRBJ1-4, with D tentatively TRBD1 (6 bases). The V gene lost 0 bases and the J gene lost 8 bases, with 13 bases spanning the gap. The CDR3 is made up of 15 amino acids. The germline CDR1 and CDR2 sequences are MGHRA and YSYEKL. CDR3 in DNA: TGCGCCAGCAGCCAAGATGGGGGCGGGGAGGAAAAACTGTTTTTT. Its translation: CASSQDGGGEEKLFF.

The CDR3 region is CASSIRAGDTDTQYF. The CDR3 DNA reads as TGTGCCAGCAGCATAAGGGCGGGGGACACAGATACGCAGTATTTT. The V and J genes are TRBV7-6 and TRBJ2-3; 7 nucleotides agree with TRBD2. The germline V gene encodes CDR1 SGHVS and CDR2 FNYEAQ. The CDR3 covers 15 residues. Trimming removed 5 bases from V and 2 bases from J; junction bases left unmatched: 7.

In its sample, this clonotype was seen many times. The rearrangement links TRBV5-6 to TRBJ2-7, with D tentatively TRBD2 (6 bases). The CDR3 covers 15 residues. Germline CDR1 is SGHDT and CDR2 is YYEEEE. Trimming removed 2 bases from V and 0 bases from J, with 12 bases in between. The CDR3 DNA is TGTGCCAGCAGCTTAGGGAGGACCGCCTCCTACGAGCAGTACGTC. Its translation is CASSLGRTASYEQYV.